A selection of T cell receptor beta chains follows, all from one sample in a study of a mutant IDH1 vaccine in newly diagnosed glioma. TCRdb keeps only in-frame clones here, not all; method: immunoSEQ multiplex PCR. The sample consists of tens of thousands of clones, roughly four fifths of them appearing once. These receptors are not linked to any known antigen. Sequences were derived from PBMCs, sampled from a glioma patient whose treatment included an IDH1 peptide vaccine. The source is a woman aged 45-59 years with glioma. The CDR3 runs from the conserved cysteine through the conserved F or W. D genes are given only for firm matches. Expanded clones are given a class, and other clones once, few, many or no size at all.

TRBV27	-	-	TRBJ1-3	TGTGCCAGCAGCCTTGGTGGGACCTCTGGAAACACCATATATTTT	CASSLGGTSGNTIYF
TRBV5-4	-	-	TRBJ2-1	TGTGCCAGCAGCATCGGGACTTCTCTTAACAATGAGCAGTTCTTC	CASSIGTSLNNEQFF
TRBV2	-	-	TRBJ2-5	TGTGCCAGCAGTGAAGGTACTAGGACGCAAGAGACCCAGTACTTC	CASSEGTRTQETQYF
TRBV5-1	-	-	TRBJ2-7	TGCGCCAGCAGCCCGACAGGTTCCTACGAGCAGTACTTC	CASSPTGSYEQYF
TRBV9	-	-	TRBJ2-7	TGTGCCAGCAGTGAGGGGCAGGCACCCTCCTACGAGCAGTACTTC	CASSEGQAPSYEQYF
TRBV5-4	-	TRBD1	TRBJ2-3	TGTGCCAGCAGCTACGACGGCGGGACAGGGGGTGATACGCAGTATTTT	CASSYDGGTGGDTQYF
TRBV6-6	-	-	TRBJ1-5	TGTGCCAGCAAGATGGCAGCGAGCAATCAGCCCCAGCATTTT	CASKMAASNQPQHF
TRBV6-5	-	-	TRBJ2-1	TGTGCCAGCAGTTCCGGAGGGGGAGGCTACAATGAGCAGTTCTTC	CASSSGGGGYNEQFF
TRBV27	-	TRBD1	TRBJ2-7	TGTGCCAGCCACTCGAGGACAGGCGGTTTTTCCTACGAGCAGTACTTC	CASHSRTGGFSYEQYF
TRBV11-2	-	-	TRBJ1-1	TGTGCCAGCACCACCCCTGGTTCAACCGGGAACACTGAAGCTTTCTTT	CASTTPGSTGNTEAFF
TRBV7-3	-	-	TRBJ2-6	TGTGCCAGCAGCTTAAGATGGTTATCTGGGGCCAACGTCCTGACTTTC	CASSLRWLSGANVLTF
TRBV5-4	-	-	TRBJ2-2	TGTGCCAGCAGCCAAGAATGGAACACCGGGGAGCTGTTTTTT	CASSQEWNTGELFF
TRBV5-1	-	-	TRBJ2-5	TGCGCCAGCAGCTTGGGACAGCCTAGAAGTGGAGAGACCCAGTACTTC	CASSLGQPRSGETQYF
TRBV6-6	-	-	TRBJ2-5	TGTGCCAGCAGTTACTCTAGGCAGCTCCAAGAGACCCAGTACTTC	CASSYSRQLQETQYF
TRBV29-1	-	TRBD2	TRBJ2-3	TGCAGCTTCCCCTTAGCGGGGGACACAGATACGCAGTATTTT	CSFPLAGDTDTQYF
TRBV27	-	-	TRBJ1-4	TGTGCCAGCAGTAGTTTACCCCTGGGTGAAAAACTGTTTTTT	CASSSLPLGEKLFF
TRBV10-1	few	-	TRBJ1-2	TGCGCCAGCAGTGAGTCCGAGTTCTATGGCTACACCTTC	CASSESEFYGYTF
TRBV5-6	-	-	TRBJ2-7	TGTGCCAGCAGCTTGGGCGACGAGCAGTACTTC	CASSLGDEQYF
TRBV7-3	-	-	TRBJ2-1	TGTGCCAGCAGCTTAATACCGGGGTACAATGAGCAGTTCTTC	CASSLIPGYNEQFF
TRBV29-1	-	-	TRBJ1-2	TGCAGCTCCGGGTTCAGGGGCGATGGCTACACCTTC	CSSGFRGDGYTF
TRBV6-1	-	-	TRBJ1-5	TGTGCCACCCAGGGGTTGGGGAATCAGCCCCAGCATTTT	CATQGLGNQPQHF
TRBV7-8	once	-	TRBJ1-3	TGTGCCAGCAGCCGAAAGGGCTCTGGAAACACCATATATTTT	CASSRKGSGNTIYF
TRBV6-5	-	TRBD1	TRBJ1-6	TGTGCCAGCAGTTATGTACAGGGGGCGTTAAATTCACCCCTCCACTTT	CASSYVQGALNSPLHF
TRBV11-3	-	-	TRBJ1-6	TGTGCCAGCAGCTTAGATGGGAGATCCCTATATAATTCACCCCTCCACTTT	CASSLDGRSLYNSPLHF
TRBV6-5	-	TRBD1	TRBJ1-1	TGTGCCACGGTTCCCGGGACAGGGAGATGGACTGAAGCTTTCTTT	CATVPGTGRWTEAFF
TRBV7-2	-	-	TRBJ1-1	TGTGCCAGCAGCTGGCAGGGAAGCACTGAAGCTTTCTTT	CASSWQGSTEAFF
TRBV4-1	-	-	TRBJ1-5	TGCGCCAGCAGCCAGGGGGCGTCTCAGCCCCAGCATTTT	CASSQGASQPQHF
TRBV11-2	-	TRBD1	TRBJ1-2	TGTGCCAGCAGCTTTGCGCGACAGGGTATAGGCTATGGCTACACCTTC	CASSFARQGIGYGYTF
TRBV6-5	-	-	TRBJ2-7	TGTGCCAGCAGTTACAGGGACTACGAGCAGTACTTC	CASSYRDYEQYF
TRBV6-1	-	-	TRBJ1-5	TGTGCCAGCAGTGAAGTGGGAGGGTGGCAGCCCCAGCATTTT	CASSEVGGWQPQHF
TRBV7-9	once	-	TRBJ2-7	TGTGCCAGCAGCTTAGCGGGGGGGCGAGTGCAGTACTTC	CASSLAGGRVQYF
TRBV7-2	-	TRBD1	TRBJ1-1	TGTGCCAGCCGCAGGGGGGCCACTGAAGCTTTCTTT	CASRRGATEAFF
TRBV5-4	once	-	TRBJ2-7	TGTGCCAGCAGCACCCGAAGCACTCCCTACGAGCAGTACTTC	CASSTRSTPYEQYF
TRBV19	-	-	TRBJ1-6	TGTGCCAGTAGTCTGACAGACCGATATGGTTCACCCCTCCACTTT	CASSLTDRYGSPLHF
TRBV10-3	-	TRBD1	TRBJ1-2	TGTGCCATCAGCACACCGGGACAGGGGGTTGATGGCTACACCTTC	CAISTPGQGVDGYTF
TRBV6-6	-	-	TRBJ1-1	TGTGCCAGCAGTTACGGCAGGGCTGTATCGACTGAAGCTTTCTTT	CASSYGRAVSTEAFF